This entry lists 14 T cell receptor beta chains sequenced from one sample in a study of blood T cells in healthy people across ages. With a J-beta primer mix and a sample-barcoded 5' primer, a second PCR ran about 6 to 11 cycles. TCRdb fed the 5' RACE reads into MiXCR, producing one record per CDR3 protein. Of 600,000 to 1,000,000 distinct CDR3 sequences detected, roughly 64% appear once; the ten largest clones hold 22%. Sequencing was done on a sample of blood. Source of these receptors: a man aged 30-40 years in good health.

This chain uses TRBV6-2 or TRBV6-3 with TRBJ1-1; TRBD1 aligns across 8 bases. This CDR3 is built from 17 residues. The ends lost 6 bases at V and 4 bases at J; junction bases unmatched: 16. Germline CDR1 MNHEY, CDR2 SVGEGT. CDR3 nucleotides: TGTGCCAGCAGCCGAATCAGGGGGCGATATGACGGCACTGAAGCTTTCTTT. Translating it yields CASSRIRGRYDGTEAFF.

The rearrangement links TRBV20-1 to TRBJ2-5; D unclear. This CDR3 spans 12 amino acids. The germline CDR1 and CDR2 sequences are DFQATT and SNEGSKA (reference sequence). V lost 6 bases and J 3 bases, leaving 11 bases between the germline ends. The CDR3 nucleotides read TGCAGTGCCCTGAGCTGGGAAGAGACCCAGTACTTC. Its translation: CSALSWEETQYF.

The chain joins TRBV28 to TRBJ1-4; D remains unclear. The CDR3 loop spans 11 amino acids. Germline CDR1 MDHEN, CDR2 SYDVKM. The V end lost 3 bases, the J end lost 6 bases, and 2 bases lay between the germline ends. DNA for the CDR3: TGTGCCAGCAGTTTCGATGAAAAACTGTTTTTT. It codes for CASSFDEKLFF.

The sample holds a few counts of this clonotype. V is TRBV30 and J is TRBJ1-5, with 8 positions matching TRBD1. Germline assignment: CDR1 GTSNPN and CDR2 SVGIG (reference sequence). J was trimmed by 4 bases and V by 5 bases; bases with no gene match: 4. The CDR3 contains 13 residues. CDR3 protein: CAWGTGGNQPQHF. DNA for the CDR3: TGTGCCTGGGGGACAGGTGGGAATCAGCCCCAGCATTTT.

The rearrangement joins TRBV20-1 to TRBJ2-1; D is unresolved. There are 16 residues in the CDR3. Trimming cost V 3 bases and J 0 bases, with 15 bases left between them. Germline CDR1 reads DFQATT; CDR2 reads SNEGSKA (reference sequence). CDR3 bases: TGCAGTGCTAGCCCAGTGTTACCGAGCTCCTACAATGAGCAGTTCTTC. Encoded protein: CSASPVLPSSYNEQFF.

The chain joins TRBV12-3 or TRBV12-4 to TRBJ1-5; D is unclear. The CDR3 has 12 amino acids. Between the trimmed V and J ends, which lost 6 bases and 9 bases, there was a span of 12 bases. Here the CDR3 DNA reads TGTGCCAGCAGCCGATCCATGTCGCCCCAGCATTTT. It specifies CASSRSMSPQHF.

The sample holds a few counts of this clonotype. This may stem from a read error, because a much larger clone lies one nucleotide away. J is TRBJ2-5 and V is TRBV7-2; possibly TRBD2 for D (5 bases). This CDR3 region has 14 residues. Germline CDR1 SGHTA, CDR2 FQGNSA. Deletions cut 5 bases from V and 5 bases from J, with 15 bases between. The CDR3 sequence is CASSRRGPSETQYF. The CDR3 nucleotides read TGTGCCAGCAGCCGACGAGGGCCCTCGGAGACCCAGTACTTC.

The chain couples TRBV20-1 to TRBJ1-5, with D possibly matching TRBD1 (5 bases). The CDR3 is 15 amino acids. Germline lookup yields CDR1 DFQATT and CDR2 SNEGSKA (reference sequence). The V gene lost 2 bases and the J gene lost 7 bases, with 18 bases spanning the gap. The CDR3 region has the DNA TGCAGTGCTAGATCCGCGGGGGGTCCCTTGCAGCCCCAGCATTTT. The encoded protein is CSARSAGGPLQPQHF.

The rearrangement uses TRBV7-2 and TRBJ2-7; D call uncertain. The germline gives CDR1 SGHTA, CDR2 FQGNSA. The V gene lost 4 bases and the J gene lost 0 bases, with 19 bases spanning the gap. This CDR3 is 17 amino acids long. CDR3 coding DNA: TGTGCCAGCAGCTCGGTCGTAGACGGAATGAGCTCCTACGAGCAGTACTTC. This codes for CASSSVVDGMSSYEQYF.

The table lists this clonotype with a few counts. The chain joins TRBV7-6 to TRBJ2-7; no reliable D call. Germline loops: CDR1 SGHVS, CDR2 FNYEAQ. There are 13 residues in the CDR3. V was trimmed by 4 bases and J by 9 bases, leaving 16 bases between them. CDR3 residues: CASSSGTAWGQYF. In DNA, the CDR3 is TGTGCCAGCAGCTCGGGCACTGCGTGGGGGCAGTACTTC.

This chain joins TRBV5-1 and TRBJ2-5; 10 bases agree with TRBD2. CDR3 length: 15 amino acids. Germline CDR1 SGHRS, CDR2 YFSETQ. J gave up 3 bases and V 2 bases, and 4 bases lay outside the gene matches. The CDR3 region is CASSLLAGSEETQYF. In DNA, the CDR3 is TGCGCCAGCAGCTTACTAGCGGGGAGTGAAGAGACCCAGTACTTC.

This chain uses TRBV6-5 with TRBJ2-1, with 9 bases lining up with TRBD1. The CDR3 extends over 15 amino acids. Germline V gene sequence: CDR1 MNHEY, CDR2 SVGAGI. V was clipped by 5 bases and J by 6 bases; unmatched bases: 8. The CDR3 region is CASSPRTGEGNEQFF. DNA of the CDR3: TGTGCCAGCAGTCCTAGGACAGGGGAGGGCAATGAGCAGTTCTTC.

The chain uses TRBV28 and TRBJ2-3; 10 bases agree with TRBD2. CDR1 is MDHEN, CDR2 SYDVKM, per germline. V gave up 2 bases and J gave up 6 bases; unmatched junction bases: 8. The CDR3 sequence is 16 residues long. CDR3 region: CASSLAPSGSSDTQYF. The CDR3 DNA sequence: TGTGCCAGCAGTTTAGCTCCTAGCGGGAGTTCGGATACGCAGTATTTT.

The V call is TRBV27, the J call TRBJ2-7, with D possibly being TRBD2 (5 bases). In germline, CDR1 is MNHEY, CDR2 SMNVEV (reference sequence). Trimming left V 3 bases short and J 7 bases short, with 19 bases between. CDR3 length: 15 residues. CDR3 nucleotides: TGTGCCAGCAGTTTCACCGGGAAACAAGGCCATGAGCAGTACTTC. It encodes CASSFTGKQGHEQYF.